Detailed here is one TCR beta chain. V shed 1 base and J shed 5 bases, with 8 bases lying between them. The germline V gene encodes CDR1 LNHDA and CDR2 SQIVND (reference sequence). CDR3 size: 13 residues. Sequenced by immunoSEQ multiplex PCR; TCRdb stores in-frame clones only, minus some. This table holds about 63,000 clones, around 81% found once. The sample belongs to a study of identifying expanded T cells in peripheral blood. The chain is built from TRBV19 and TRBJ2-5; the D gene is possibly TRBD2 (5 bases). This clonotype originated in a person between 18 and 75 years old in good health. The sequencing input was blood. The CDR3 bases are TGTGCCAGTAGTATAGCCTTAGCGGAGACCCAGTACTTC. Its protein is CASSIALAETQYF.